This T cell receptor (beta chain) derives from a study of blood T cell repertoires in COVID-19. In the study overall: The United States, Italy and Spain were the sources of the acute and convalescent COVID-19 samples. The cDNA or gDNA used as material had been derived from T cells, B-cell-depleted T cells, or PBMCs.

V gave up 4 bases and J gave up 0 bases, with 3 bases separating them. This CDR3 is 11 amino acids long. Germline CDR1 DFQATT, CDR2 SNEGSKA (reference sequence). Original methodology: Amplification with reference gene primers provided the estimates of nucleated cell counts. The protocol was immunoSEQ multiplex PCR, while the TCRdb copy is restricted to in-frame clones and leaves out a portion. The D gene and trimming were derived from the DNA, and the V and J assignments and clone size from that table. The table records 300,000 or so clones, around 82% of them present only once. The V and J genes are TRBV20-1 and TRBJ2-5; no definite D call. Sequencing was performed on peripheral blood. The receptor was derived from a woman aged 50 to 60 with acute or convalescent COVID-19. The CDR3: CSANNQETQYF. The CDR3 nucleotides read TGCAGTGCTAATAACCAAGAGACCCAGTACTTC.